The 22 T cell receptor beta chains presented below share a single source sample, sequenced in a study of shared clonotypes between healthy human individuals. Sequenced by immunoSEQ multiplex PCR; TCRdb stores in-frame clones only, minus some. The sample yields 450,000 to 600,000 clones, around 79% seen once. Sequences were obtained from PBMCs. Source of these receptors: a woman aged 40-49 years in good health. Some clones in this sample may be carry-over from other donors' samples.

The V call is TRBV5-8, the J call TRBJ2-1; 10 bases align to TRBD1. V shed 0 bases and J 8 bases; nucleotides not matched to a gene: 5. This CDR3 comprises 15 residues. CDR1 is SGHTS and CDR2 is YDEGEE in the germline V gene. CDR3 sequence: CASSLAPGQGYEQFF. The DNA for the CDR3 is TGTGCCAGCAGCTTGGCACCGGGACAGGGGTATGAGCAGTTCTTC.

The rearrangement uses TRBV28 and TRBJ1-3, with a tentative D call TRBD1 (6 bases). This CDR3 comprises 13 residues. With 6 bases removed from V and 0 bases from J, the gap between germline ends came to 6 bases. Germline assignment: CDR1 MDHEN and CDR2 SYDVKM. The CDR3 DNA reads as TGTGCCAGCAGGGACAGCTCTGGAAACACCATATATTTT. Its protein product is CASRDSSGNTIYF. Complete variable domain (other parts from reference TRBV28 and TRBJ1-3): DVKVTQSSRYLVKRTGEKVFLECVQDMDHENMFWYRQDPGLGLRLIYFSYDVKMKEKGDIPEGYSVSREKKERFSLILESASTNQTSMYLCASRDSSGNTIYFGEGSWLTVV.

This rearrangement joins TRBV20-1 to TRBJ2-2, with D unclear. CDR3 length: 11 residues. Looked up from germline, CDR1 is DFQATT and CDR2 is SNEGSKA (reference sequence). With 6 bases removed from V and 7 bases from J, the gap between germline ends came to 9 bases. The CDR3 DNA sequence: TGCAGTGCCTCCAGTCACGGGGAGCTGTTTTTT. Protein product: CSASSHGELFF.

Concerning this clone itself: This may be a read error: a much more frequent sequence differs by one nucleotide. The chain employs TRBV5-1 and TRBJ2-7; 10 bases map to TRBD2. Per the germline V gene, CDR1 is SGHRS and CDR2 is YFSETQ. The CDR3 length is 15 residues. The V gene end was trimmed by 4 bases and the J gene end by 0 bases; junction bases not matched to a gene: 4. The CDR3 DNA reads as TGCGCCAGCAGCCGTAGCGGGGGGAGCTCCTACGAGCAGTACTTC. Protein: CASSRSGGSSYEQYF.

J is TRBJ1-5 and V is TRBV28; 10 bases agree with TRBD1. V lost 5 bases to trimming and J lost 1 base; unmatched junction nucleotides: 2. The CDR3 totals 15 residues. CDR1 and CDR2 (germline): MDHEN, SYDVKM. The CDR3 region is CASSLGQGSNQPQHF. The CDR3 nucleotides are TGTGCCAGCAGTCTGGGACAGGGGAGCAATCAGCCCCAGCATTTT.

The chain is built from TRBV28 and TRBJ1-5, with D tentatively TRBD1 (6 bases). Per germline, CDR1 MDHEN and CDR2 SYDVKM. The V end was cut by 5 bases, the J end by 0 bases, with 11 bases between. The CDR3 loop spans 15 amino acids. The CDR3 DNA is TGTGCCAGCAGTAGCTACAGGGTTAGCAATCAGCCCCAGCATTTT. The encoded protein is CASSSYRVSNQPQHF.

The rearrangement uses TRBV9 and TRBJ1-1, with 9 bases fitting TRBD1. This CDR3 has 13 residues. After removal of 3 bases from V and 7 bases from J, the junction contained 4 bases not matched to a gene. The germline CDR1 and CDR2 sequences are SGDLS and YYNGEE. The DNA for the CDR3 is TGTGCCAGCAGCGCTCGACAGGGGGGTGAAGCTTTCTTT. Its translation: CASSARQGGEAFF. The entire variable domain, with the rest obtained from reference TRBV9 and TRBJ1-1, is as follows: DSGVTQTPKHLITATGQRVTLRCSPRSGDLSVYWYQQSLDQGLQFLIQYYNGEERAKGNILERFSAQQFPDLHSELNLSSLELGDSALYFCASSARQGGEAFFGQGTRLTVV.

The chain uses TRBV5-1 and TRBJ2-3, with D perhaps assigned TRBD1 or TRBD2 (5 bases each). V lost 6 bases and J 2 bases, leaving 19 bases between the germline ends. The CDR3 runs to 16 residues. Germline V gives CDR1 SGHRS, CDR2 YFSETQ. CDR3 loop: CASTSGTQRHTDTQYF. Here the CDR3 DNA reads TGCGCCAGCACTTCCGGGACCCAGAGGCACACAGATACGCAGTATTTT.

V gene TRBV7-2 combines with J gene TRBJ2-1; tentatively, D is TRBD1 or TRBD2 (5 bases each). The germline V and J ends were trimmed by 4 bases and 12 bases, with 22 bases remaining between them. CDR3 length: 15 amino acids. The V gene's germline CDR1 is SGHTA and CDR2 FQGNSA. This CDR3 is CASSSIPPHNGGQFF. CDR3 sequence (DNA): TGTGCCAGCAGCTCAATACCACCCCACAATGGGGGGCAGTTCTTC.

The CDR3 protein is CASGSRTSSTEAFF. The CDR3 DNA sequence: TGCGCCAGCGGCTCGAGGACATCCAGCACTGAAGCTTTCTTT. The chain combines TRBV5-1 with TRBJ1-1; possible D gene TRBD1, 5 bases. From germline, CDR1 is SGHRS and CDR2 YFSETQ. The V end lost 7 bases, the J end lost 4 bases, and 17 bases lay between the germline ends. The CDR3 is made up of 14 amino acids. Complete variable domain (other parts from reference TRBV5-1 and TRBJ1-1): KAGVTQTPRYLIKTRGQQVTLSCSPISGHRSVSWYQQTPGQGLQFLFEYFSETQRNKGNFPGRFSGRQFSNSRSEMNVSTLELGDSALYLCASGSRTSSTEAFFGQGTRLTVV.

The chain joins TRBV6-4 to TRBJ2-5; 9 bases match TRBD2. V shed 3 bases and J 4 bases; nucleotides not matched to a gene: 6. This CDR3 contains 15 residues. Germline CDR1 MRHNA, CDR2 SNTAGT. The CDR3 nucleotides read TGTGCCAGCAGTGAAGGCGCGGGAGGGGGAGAGACCCAGTACTTC. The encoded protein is CASSEGAGGGETQYF.

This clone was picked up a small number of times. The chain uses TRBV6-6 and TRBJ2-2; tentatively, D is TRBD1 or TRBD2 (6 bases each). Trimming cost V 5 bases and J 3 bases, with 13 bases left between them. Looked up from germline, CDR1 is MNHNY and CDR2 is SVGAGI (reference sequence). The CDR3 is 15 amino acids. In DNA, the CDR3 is TGTGCCAGCAGTATGACAGGAGGGGACACCGGGGAGCTGTTTTTT. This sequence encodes CASSMTGGDTGELFF.

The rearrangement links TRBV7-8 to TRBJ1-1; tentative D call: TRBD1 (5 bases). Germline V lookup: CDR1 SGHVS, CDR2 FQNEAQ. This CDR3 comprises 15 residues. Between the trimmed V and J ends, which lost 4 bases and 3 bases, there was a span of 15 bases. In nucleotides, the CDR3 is TGTGCCAGCAGCTCTACTCAGGGAAGGCACACTGAAGCTTTCTTT. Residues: CASSSTQGRHTEAFF.

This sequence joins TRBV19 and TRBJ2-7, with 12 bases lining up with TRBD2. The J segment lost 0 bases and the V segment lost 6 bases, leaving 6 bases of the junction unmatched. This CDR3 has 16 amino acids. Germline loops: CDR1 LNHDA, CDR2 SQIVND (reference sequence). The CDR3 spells CASSPATSGSSYEQYF. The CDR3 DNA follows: TGTGCCAGTAGCCCCGCGACTAGCGGGAGCTCCTACGAGCAGTACTTC.

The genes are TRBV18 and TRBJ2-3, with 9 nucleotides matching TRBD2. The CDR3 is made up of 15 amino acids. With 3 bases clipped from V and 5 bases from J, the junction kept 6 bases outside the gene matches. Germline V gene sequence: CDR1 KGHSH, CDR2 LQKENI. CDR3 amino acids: CASSPAGTSLDTQYF. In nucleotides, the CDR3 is TGTGCCAGCTCACCGGCCGGGACTAGCTTAGATACGCAGTATTTT.

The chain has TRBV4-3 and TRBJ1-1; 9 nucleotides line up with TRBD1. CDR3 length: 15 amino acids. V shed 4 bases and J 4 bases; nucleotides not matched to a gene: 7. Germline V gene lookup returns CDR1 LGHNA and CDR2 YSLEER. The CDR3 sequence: CASSRLLGQGTEAFF. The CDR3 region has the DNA TGCGCCAGCAGCCGGCTCTTGGGACAGGGCACTGAAGCTTTCTTT.

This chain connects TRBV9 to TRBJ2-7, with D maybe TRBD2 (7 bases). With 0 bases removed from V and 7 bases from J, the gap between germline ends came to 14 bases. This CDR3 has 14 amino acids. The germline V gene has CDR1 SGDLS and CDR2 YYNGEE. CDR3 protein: CASSVGGEGDEQYF. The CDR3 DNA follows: TGTGCCAGCAGCGTAGGAGGGGAGGGGGATGAGCAGTACTTC.

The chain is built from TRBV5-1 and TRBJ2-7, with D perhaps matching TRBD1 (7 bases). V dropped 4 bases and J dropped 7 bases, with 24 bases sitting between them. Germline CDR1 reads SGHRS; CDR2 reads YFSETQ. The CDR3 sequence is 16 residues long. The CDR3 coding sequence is TGCGCCAGCAGCCAAGGGGACAGTTGGAGGGAGAGGGAGCAGTACTTC. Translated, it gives CASSQGDSWREREQYF.

DNA of the CDR3: TGTGCCAGCAGCAGCTGCTCCGGGACCTACGAGCAGTACTTC. As protein: CASSSCSGTYEQYF. V and J are TRBV21-1 and TRBJ2-7; the D call TRBD2 from the table was never checked on the DNA. TRBV21-1 is marked as a pseudogene. This CDR3 has 14 residues.

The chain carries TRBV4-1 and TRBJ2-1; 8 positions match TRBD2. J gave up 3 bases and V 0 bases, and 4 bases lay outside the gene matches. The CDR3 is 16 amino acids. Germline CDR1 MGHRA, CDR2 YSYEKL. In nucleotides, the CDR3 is TGCGCCAGCAGCCAAGATCTGGCGGGAGGCTACAATGAGCAGTTCTTC. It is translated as CASSQDLAGGYNEQFF.

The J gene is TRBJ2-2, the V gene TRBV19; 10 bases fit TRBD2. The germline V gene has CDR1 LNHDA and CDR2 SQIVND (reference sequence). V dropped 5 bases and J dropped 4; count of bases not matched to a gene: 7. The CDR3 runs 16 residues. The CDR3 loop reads CASSRPSGSITGELFF. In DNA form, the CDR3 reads TGTGCCAGTAGTCGCCCTAGCGGGAGTATCACCGGGGAGCTGTTTTTT. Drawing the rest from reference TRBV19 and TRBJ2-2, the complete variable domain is DGGITQSPKYLFRKEGQNVTLSCEQNLNHDAMYWYRQDPGQGLRLIYYSQIVNDFQKGDIAEGYSVSREKKESFPLTVTSAQKNPTAFYLCASSRPSGSITGELFFGEGSRLTVL.

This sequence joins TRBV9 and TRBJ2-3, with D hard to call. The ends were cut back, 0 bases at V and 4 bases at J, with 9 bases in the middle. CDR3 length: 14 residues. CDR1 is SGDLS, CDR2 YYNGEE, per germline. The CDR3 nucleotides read TGTGCCAGCAGCGTAGTTGGTGGGGCAGATACGCAGTATTTT. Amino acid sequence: CASSVVGGADTQYF.